This record looks at one TCR beta chain sequence and its context. Germline lookup yields CDR1 SGHRS and CDR2 YFSETQ. The V and J ends lost 0 bases and 7 bases, in that order; junction bases with no gene match: 6. This CDR3 is 15 amino acids long. Profiled with immunoSEQ multiplex PCR; TCRdb holds only in-frame clones, not every one. In the table there are about 68,000 clones, around 84% of which are singletons. Time point specified: after neoadjuvant nivolumab, at surgical resection. These data belong to a study of neoadjuvant anti-PD-1 for oral cavity cancer. This sequence joins TRBV5-1 and TRBJ1-3; 8 nucleotides agree with TRBD1. The source is a person aged 40 to 85 with oral cavity squamous cell carcinoma. The input for sequencing was PBMCs, taken after nivolumab (anti-PD-1) treatment. This CDR3 is CASSLAGTGLNTIYF. In DNA, the CDR3 is TGCGCCAGCAGCTTGGCCGGGACAGGTCTTAACACCATATATTTT.